The next 23 T cell receptor beta chains were all read from a single sample in a study of cytomegalovirus exposure and HLA in healthy donors. This PCR relied on a set of 60 Vbeta primers and 13 Jbeta primers. Data came from immunoSEQ multiplex PCR; TCRdb stores just in-frame clones and leaves some out. The repertoire holds about 98,000 clones, about three quarters seen once, with approximately 1.4% in the top ten. Source material: PBMCs. These receptors all stem from a man aged 35-49 years in good health and CMV-seronegative.

V is TRBV6-5 and J is TRBJ1-1; 7 nucleotides line up with TRBD1. The V gene's germline CDR1 is MNHEY and CDR2 SVGAGI. The trim removed 6 bases at V and 3 bases at J, leaving 10 bases unmatched. This CDR3 region has 15 residues. This CDR3 is CASRHRTGGDTEAFF. In DNA form, the CDR3 reads TGTGCCAGCAGGCACCGGACAGGAGGAGACACTGAAGCTTTCTTT.

The J gene is TRBJ1-5, the V gene TRBV11-3; D gene unclear. The V gene lost 3 bases and the J gene lost 6 bases, with 3 bases spanning the gap. Germline CDR1 and CDR2: SGHNT and YENEEA. This CDR3 is built from 11 residues. CDR3 region: CASSFRQPQHF. CDR3 DNA sequence: TGTGCCAGCAGCTTCCGTCAGCCCCAGCATTTT.

There are a few counts of this clone. The J gene is TRBJ2-1, the V gene TRBV5-4; 12 bases are a match to TRBD2. The trim removed 2 bases at V and 6 bases at J, leaving 3 bases unmatched. The germline CDR1 and CDR2 sequences are SGHNT and YYREEE (reference sequence). This CDR3 has 15 amino acids. In nucleotides, the CDR3 is TGTGCCAGCAGCTTCGGACTAGCGGGGCTCAATGAGCAGTTCTTC. This encodes CASSFGLAGLNEQFF.

The gene calls are TRBV28 and TRBJ2-3, with D possibly TRBD2 on 7 matching bases. V lost 3 bases to trimming and J lost 1 base, with 11 bases between them. The CDR3 sequence is 15 residues long. CDR1 is MDHEN and CDR2 is SYDVKM in the germline V gene. This CDR3 is CASSFYGGRTDTQYF. The DNA of the CDR3 is TGTGCCAGCAGTTTTTACGGGGGGCGCACAGATACGCAGTATTTT. Full variable domain (rest looked up from reference TRBV28 and TRBJ2-3): DVKVTQSSRYLVKRTGEKVFLECVQDMDHENMFWYRQDPGLGLRLIYFSYDVKMKEKGDIPEGYSVSREKKERFSLILESASTNQTSMYLCASSFYGGRTDTQYFGPGTRLTVL.

The V call is TRBV13, the J call TRBJ1-2, with D possibly matching TRBD1 (5 bases). The germline V gene has CDR1 PRHDT and CDR2 FYEKMQ (reference sequence). The V end lost 0 bases, the J end lost 3 bases, and 8 bases lay between the germline ends. The length of the CDR3 is 14 residues. The CDR3 coding sequence is TGTGCCAGCAGCTTAGGGACGGGGGACTATGGCTACACCTTC. Translated, it gives CASSLGTGDYGYTF.

The genes are TRBV9 and TRBJ1-2; 7 nucleotides line up with TRBD1. Germline CDR1 and CDR2: SGDLS and YYNGEE. With 0 bases clipped from V and 7 bases from J, the junction kept 3 bases outside the gene matches. The CDR3 totals 13 residues. The CDR3 DNA sequence: TGTGCCAGCAGCGTAGAAGGGGGCCGTGGCTACACCTTC. It codes for CASSVEGGRGYTF. The whole variable domain, remainder taken from reference TRBV9 and TRBJ1-2, is DSGVTQTPKHLITATGQRVTLRCSPRSGDLSVYWYQQSLDQGLQFLIQYYNGEERAKGNILERFSAQQFPDLHSELNLSSLELGDSALYFCASSVEGGRGYTFGSGTRLTVV.

The chain couples TRBV2 to TRBJ1-1; 10 bases line up with TRBD1. The V and J ends lost 5 bases and 10 bases, in that order; junction bases with no gene match: 7. Germline CDR1 SNHLY, CDR2 FYNNEI. The CDR3 spans 13 residues. The CDR3 reads CASSRDRGGGAFF. Written as DNA, the CDR3 is TGTGCCAGCAGTCGGGACAGGGGCGGTGGAGCTTTCTTT. The full variable domain, with the rest looked up from reference TRBV2 and TRBJ1-1, is EPEVTQTPSHQVTQMGQEVILRCVPISNHLYFYWYRQILGQKVEFLVSFYNNEISEKSEIFDDQFSVERPDGSNFTLKIRSTKLEDSAMYFCASSRDRGGGAFFGQGTRLTVV.

CDR3 sequence (DNA): TGCAGCGTTCGCCCCTCCGGGACAGGGGAAGGAAAACTGTTTTTT. This sequence encodes CSVRPSGTGEGKLFF. V gene TRBV29-1 combines with J gene TRBJ1-4; 10 nucleotides agree with TRBD1. The CDR3 is made up of 15 amino acids. The V gene end was trimmed by 5 bases and the J gene end by 10 bases; junction bases not matched to a gene: 13. Per germline, CDR1 SQVTM and CDR2 ANQGSEA.

CDR3 nucleotide sequence: TGTGCCAGTCGGAGAGCTAGCACAGATACGCAGTATTTT. Its protein is CASRRASTDTQYF. J is TRBJ2-3 and V is TRBV19; no clear D. The V end was cut by 8 bases, the J end by 0 bases, with 9 bases between. This CDR3 contains 13 residues. The V gene's germline CDR1 is LNHDA and CDR2 SQIVND (reference sequence). Full variable domain (remainder filled in from reference TRBV19 and TRBJ2-3): DGGITQSPKYLFRKEGQNVTLSCEQNLNHDAMYWYRQDPGQGLRLIYYSQIVNDFQKGDIAEGYSVSREKKESFPLTVTSAQKNPTAFYLCASRRASTDTQYFGPGTRLTVL.

Here the CDR3 DNA reads TGCGCCAGCAGCCAAGATTTTTTAGGGGTTCGGTTTTATGGCTACACCTTC. This sequence encodes CASSQDFLGVRFYGYTF. The rearrangement joins TRBV4-1 to TRBJ1-2; D possibly corresponds to TRBD1 (5 bases). Germline V gene lookup returns CDR1 MGHRA and CDR2 YSYEKL. This CDR3 is built from 17 residues. V lost 0 bases, J lost 5 bases, and 19 bases lay in between.

The rearrangement joins TRBV13 to TRBJ2-7, with D maybe TRBD2 (5 bases). The CDR3 consists of 13 residues. V lost 2 bases and J 5 bases, leaving 10 bases between the germline ends. The germline CDR1 and CDR2 sequences are PRHDT and FYEKMQ (reference sequence). This chain's CDR3 is CASSLSGRNEQYF. CDR3 coding DNA: TGTGCCAGCAGCTTAAGCGGTCGGAACGAGCAGTACTTC.

The chain is built from TRBV10-3 and TRBJ2-1; D assignment may be TRBD1 or TRBD2 (7 bases each). Germline CDR1 is ENHRY and CDR2 is SYGVKD. Trimming stripped 10 bases from V and 4 bases from J, with 14 bases between. This CDR3 has 13 amino acids. CDR3 coding DNA: TGTGCCACCAGGGGGGGGGCGTACAATGAGCAGTTCTTC. Translating it yields CATRGGAYNEQFF.

The genes are TRBV4-3 and TRBJ2-5; possibly TRBD1 for D (6 bases). The J call may be in error: the DNA end matches TRBJ2-7 better. CDR3 length equals 15 residues. Germline V lookup: CDR1 LGHNA, CDR2 YSLEER. The CDR3 here is CASSQEARGPYEQYF. Here the CDR3 DNA reads TGCGCCAGCAGCCAAGAGGCCAGGGGCCCCTACGAGCAGTACTTC.

This sequence joins TRBV5-4 and TRBJ1-4; the D gene is possibly TRBD1 (6 bases). The CDR3 sequence is 15 residues long. CDR1 is SGHNT and CDR2 is YYREEE in the germline V gene (reference sequence). The V gene lost 4 bases and the J gene lost 7 bases, with 17 bases spanning the gap. The CDR3 spells CASSLPGHNTEKLFF. The CDR3 nucleotides are TGTGCCAGCAGCCTTCCGGGACACAACACTGAAAAACTGTTTTTT.

The rearrangement joins TRBV13 to TRBJ2-3, with 7 bases lining up with TRBD1. Germline V gene sequence: CDR1 PRHDT, CDR2 FYEKMQ (reference sequence). J lost 5 bases, V lost 0 bases, and 2 bases had no gene match. The CDR3 contains 14 residues. The CDR3 loop is CASSLGQGVDTQYF. The CDR3 region has the DNA TGTGCCAGCAGCTTAGGCCAGGGGGTAGATACGCAGTATTTT.

The chain carries TRBV28 and TRBJ2-1; D gene unclear. CDR1 and CDR2 from the germline V gene are MDHEN and SYDVKM. V was trimmed by 4 bases and J by 6 bases, leaving 4 bases between them. There are 11 residues in the CDR3. CDR3: CASSWSNEQFF. In DNA, the CDR3 is TGTGCCAGCAGTTGGAGCAATGAGCAGTTCTTC.

V is TRBV19 and J is TRBJ1-5; D gene ambiguous. Germline CDR1 and CDR2: LNHDA and SQIVND (reference sequence). V lost 5 bases, J lost 3 bases, and 5 bases lay in between. This CDR3 comprises 12 residues. DNA of the CDR3: TGTGCCAGTAGTCCACACAATCAGCCCCAGCATTTT. Residues: CASSPHNQPQHF.

The chain is built from TRBV4-2 and TRBJ1-1; D not resolved. The length of the CDR3 is 12 residues. V shed 2 bases and J shed 3 bases, with 4 bases lying between them. Germline assignment: CDR1 LGHNA and CDR2 YNFKEQ. CDR3 sequence reads: CASSQSDTEAFF. Written as DNA, the CDR3 is TGTGCCAGCAGCCAATCGGACACTGAAGCTTTCTTT.

This clone was observed a single time. The V call is TRBV11-2, the J call TRBJ2-5; D unclear. Deletions cut 4 bases from V and 1 base from J, with 10 bases between. CDR1 is SGHAT and CDR2 is FQNNGV in the germline V gene. This CDR3 contains 14 residues. Here the CDR3 DNA reads TGTGCCAGCAGCTCAGTACATGGCCAAGAGACCCAGTACTTC. This sequence encodes CASSSVHGQETQYF.

Only one count was recorded for this clone. This CDR3 is CASSKGTGPRAGANVLTF. The CDR3 DNA follows: TGCGCCAGCAGCAAAGGGACAGGGCCCAGGGCTGGGGCCAACGTCCTGACTTTC. The chain employs TRBV5-1 and TRBJ2-6; 9 bases fit TRBD1. The germline V gene encodes CDR1 SGHRS and CDR2 YFSETQ. J lost 2 bases, V lost 4 bases, and 10 bases had no gene match. The CDR3 is 18 residues long.

The chain employs TRBV30 and TRBJ1-5; D is unresolved. From germline, CDR1 is GTSNPN and CDR2 SVGIG (reference sequence). This CDR3 comprises 14 residues. Trimming removed 1 base at V and 4 bases at J, with 11 bases between. The CDR3 protein is CAWSAPGSNQPQHF. The CDR3 nucleotides read TGTGCCTGGAGTGCGCCGGGTTCTAATCAGCCCCAGCATTTT. Complete variable domain (other parts from reference TRBV30 and TRBJ1-5): SQTIHQWPATLVQPVGSPLSLECTVEGTSNPNLYWYRQAAGRGLQLLFYSVGIGQISSEVPQNLSASRPQDRQFILSSKKLLLSDSGFYLCAWSAPGSNQPQHFGDGTRLSIL.

This chain uses TRBV13 with TRBJ2-7; 10 bases line up with TRBD1. The CDR3 sequence is 15 residues long. The J segment lost 6 bases and the V segment lost 5 bases, leaving 10 bases of the junction unmatched. Germline CDR1 reads PRHDT; CDR2 reads FYEKMQ (reference sequence). In nucleotides, the CDR3 is TGTGCCAGCAGCATCCGGGGGGACAGGGGTCCCGAGCAGTACTTC. Translated: CASSIRGDRGPEQYF.

This sequence joins TRBV28 and TRBJ1-2, with 7 nucleotides matching TRBD1. Germline CDR1 and CDR2: MDHEN and SYDVKM. This CDR3 contains 14 residues. V lost 1 base, J lost 6 bases, and 5 bases stayed unmatched. CDR3 in DNA: TGTGCCAGCAGTTTATTCGACAGGGTCGATGGCTACACCTTC. It yields the protein CASSLFDRVDGYTF.